The 20 T cell receptor beta chains below were found in one sample sequenced in a study of TIL therapy for anti-PD-1-resistant metastatic lung cancer. Time point described: pre-treatment sample, taken before nivolumab and TIL therapy. The immunoSEQ assay was v3. Sequencing used immunoSEQ multiplex PCR; TCRdb keeps in-frame clones, though not all of them. The sample records tens of thousands of clones, 78% being singletons. The source material was blood, sampled at baseline. These receptors were obtained from a person aged 25-79 years with non-small cell lung cancer.

The CDR3 nucleotides are TGTGCCAGCAGCTTGCCGCGGCGTAGCGGGAGGGGTTCCTACAATGAGCAGTTCTTC. It specifies CASSLPRRSGRGSYNEQFF. The chain joins TRBV7-2 to TRBJ2-1, with 11 bases lining up with TRBD2. The CDR3 totals 19 residues. With V trimmed by 3 bases and J by 1 base, 11 bases remained unmatched. In germline, CDR1 is SGHTA, CDR2 FQGNSA.

The chain carries TRBV6-1 and TRBJ2-3; maybe TRBD2 (6 bases). V was trimmed by 6 bases and J by 4 bases, leaving 17 bases between them. The CDR3 runs 15 residues. CDR1 MNHNS and CDR2 SASEGT come from the germline V gene. The CDR3 nucleotides are TGTGCCAGCAGGTCGGGACTCTCCGCCGCAGATACGCAGTATTTT. Protein product: CASRSGLSAADTQYF.

V gene TRBV10-3 combines with J gene TRBJ2-3; tentatively, D is TRBD1 or TRBD2 (5 bases each). Deletions cut 8 bases from V and 4 bases from J, with 16 bases between. This CDR3 contains 14 residues. The germline V gene encodes CDR1 ENHRY and CDR2 SYGVKD. The CDR3 DNA sequence: TGTGCCATCGGGGGTTGGGGCAAATCAGATACGCAGTATTTT. Translating it yields CAIGGWGKSDTQYF.

The rearrangement uses TRBV5-1 and TRBJ2-1; 9 nucleotides align to TRBD2. V shed 2 bases, J shed 4 bases, and the junction held 4 bases outside the gene matches. The CDR3 has 15 amino acids. From germline, CDR1 is SGHRS and CDR2 YFSETQ. CDR3 in DNA: TGCGCCAGCAGCTTCGGCCTAGCGGGATACAATGAGCAGTTCTTC. It codes for CASSFGLAGYNEQFF. The variable domain in full, with the rest retrieved from reference TRBV5-1 and TRBJ2-1, is KAGVTQTPRYLIKTRGQQVTLSCSPISGHRSVSWYQQTPGQGLQFLFEYFSETQRNKGNFPGRFSGRQFSNSRSEMNVSTLELGDSALYLCASSFGLAGYNEQFFGPGTRLTVL.

V gene TRBV19 combines with J gene TRBJ1-1; a weak D match, TRBD1 (6 bases). V lost 6 bases to trimming and J lost 3 bases, with 20 bases between them. Germline values: CDR1 LNHDA, CDR2 SQIVND (reference sequence). The CDR3 sequence is 16 residues long. CDR3 sequence: CASRVQGITWDTEAFF. The CDR3 DNA reads TGTGCCAGTAGGGTACAGGGTATAACATGGGACACTGAAGCTTTCTTT.

The J gene is TRBJ2-2, the V gene TRBV27; possible D gene TRBD2, 5 bases. Looked up from germline, CDR1 is MNHEY and CDR2 is SMNVEV (reference sequence). V was clipped by 4 bases and J by 1 base, with 10 bases between them. CDR3 length: 15 residues. The CDR3, as DNA: TGTGCCAGCAGTTCCCCCCGGGGGAACACCGGGGAGCTGTTTTTT. Residues: CASSSPRGNTGELFF.

This clone appeared once. The chain couples TRBV5-1 to TRBJ1-3, with D perhaps matching TRBD1 (5 bases). The germline V and J ends were trimmed by 4 bases and 1 base, with 15 bases remaining between them. Germline loops: CDR1 SGHRS, CDR2 YFSETQ. The CDR3 loop spans 16 amino acids. CDR3 bases: TGCGCCAGCAGCCCCGCTGGGGCCGTATCTGGAAACACCATATATTTT. Its protein product is CASSPAGAVSGNTIYF.

The chain joins TRBV2 to TRBJ2-5, with 9 bases fitting TRBD2. CDR3 length: 20 amino acids. Germline lookup yields CDR1 SNHLY and CDR2 FYNNEI. After removal of 0 bases from V and 5 bases from J, the junction contained 19 bases not matched to a gene. The CDR3 protein is CASSEALLGKWRGGQETQYF. The CDR3 DNA reads TGTGCCAGCAGTGAAGCGCTTCTGGGTAAATGGCGGGGGGGCCAGGAGACCCAGTACTTC. Full variable domain (outside the CDR3, taken from reference TRBV2 and TRBJ2-5): EPEVTQTPSHQVTQMGQEVILRCVPISNHLYFYWYRQILGQKVEFLVSFYNNEISEKSEIFDDQFSVERPDGSNFTLKIRSTKLEDSAMYFCASSEALLGKWRGGQETQYFGPGTRLLVL.

V and J are TRBV9 and TRBJ2-3; D ambiguous. V lost 1 base to trimming and J lost 0 bases, with 12 bases between them. Germline values: CDR1 SGDLS, CDR2 YYNGEE. The CDR3 contains 16 residues. Written as DNA, the CDR3 is TGTGCCAGCAGCGTATTTGGCCACCAGAGCACAGATACGCAGTATTTT. This encodes CASSVFGHQSTDTQYF. The full variable domain, rest sourced from reference TRBV9 and TRBJ2-3, is DSGVTQTPKHLITATGQRVTLRCSPRSGDLSVYWYQQSLDQGLQFLIQYYNGEERAKGNILERFSAQQFPDLHSELNLSSLELGDSALYFCASSVFGHQSTDTQYFGPGTRLTVL.

The V gene is TRBV7-8, the J gene TRBJ2-7; D not resolved. The V gene lost 1 base and the J gene lost 2 bases, with 3 bases spanning the gap. Germline CDR1 is SGHVS and CDR2 is FQNEAQ. The CDR3 has 12 amino acids. This CDR3 reads CASSLVTYEQYF. In DNA form, the CDR3 reads TGTGCCAGCAGCTTAGTGACCTACGAGCAGTACTTC.

The chain employs TRBV9 and TRBJ2-2; TRBD1 matches 7 bases. Germline lookup yields CDR1 SGDLS and CDR2 YYNGEE. V shed 2 bases, J shed 7 bases, and the junction held 11 bases outside the gene matches. The CDR3 is made up of 16 amino acids. The CDR3 loop reads CASSVAGQVRSGELFF. CDR3 DNA: TGTGCCAGCAGCGTGGCTGGACAGGTACGGAGCGGGGAGCTGTTTTTT.

The chain is built from TRBV30 and TRBJ1-2; 7 bases are shared with TRBD1. This CDR3 has 12 amino acids. J was trimmed by 7 bases and V by 2 bases; bases with no gene match: 4. Germline loops: CDR1 GTSNPN, CDR2 SVGIG (reference sequence). This chain's CDR3 is CAWSYRGGGYTF. The CDR3, as DNA: TGTGCCTGGAGTTACAGGGGAGGTGGCTACACCTTC.

This clone appeared a few times. This chain uses TRBV7-9 with TRBJ2-2; D possibly corresponds to TRBD1 (6 bases). Trimming took 5 bases from V and 1 from J, leaving 11 bases between them. The CDR3 has 15 residues. CDR1 SEHNR and CDR2 FQNEAQ come from the germline V gene (reference sequence). The CDR3 coding sequence is TGTGCCAGCAGCGCCCGGGACATGAACACCGGGGAGCTGTTTTTT. This encodes CASSARDMNTGELFF. The full variable domain, in which reference TRBV7-9 and TRBJ2-2 provide the parts outside the CDR3, is DTGVSQNPRHKITKRGQNVTFRCDPISEHNRLYWYRQTLGQGPEFLTYFQNEAQLEKSRLLSDRFSAERPKGSFSTLEIQRTEQGDSAMYLCASSARDMNTGELFFGEGSRLTVL.

This chain connects TRBV28 to TRBJ1-1, with a possible D match to TRBD1 (5 bases). Germline CDR1 MDHEN, CDR2 SYDVKM. The CDR3 runs to 10 residues. Between the trimmed V and J ends, which lost 8 bases and 11 bases, there was a span of 12 bases. DNA of the CDR3: TGTGCCAGCTCGAGGGGAGGGGCTTTCTTT. Its translation is CASSRGGAFF. The full variable domain, its missing parts supplied by reference TRBV28 and TRBJ1-1, is DVKVTQSSRYLVKRTGEKVFLECVQDMDHENMFWYRQDPGLGLRLIYFSYDVKMKEKGDIPEGYSVSREKKERFSLILESASTNQTSMYLCASSRGGAFFGQGTRLTVV.

This sequence joins TRBV7-9 and TRBJ2-3; 15 nucleotides match TRBD2. Germline loops: CDR1 SEHNR, CDR2 FQNEAQ (reference sequence). This CDR3 has 16 residues. J lost 5 bases, V lost 3 bases, and 3 bases had no gene match. The CDR3, as DNA: TGTGCCAGCAGCTTCGGACTAGCGGGGGGGAGAGATACGCAGTATTTT. Translated, it gives CASSFGLAGGRDTQYF.

This chain connects TRBV7-3 to TRBJ2-2; 8 positions agree with TRBD2. The CDR3 has 17 residues. The V gene end was trimmed by 5 bases and the J gene end by 5 bases; junction bases not matched to a gene: 13. Germline V gene lookup returns CDR1 SGHTA and CDR2 FQGTGA. CDR3 coding DNA: TGTGCCAGCAGCCCCGGCGGGGGGCTCACAGGGACCGGGGAGCTGTTTTTT. Protein: CASSPGGGLTGTGELFF.

The V call is TRBV30, the J call TRBJ2-7; D is possibly TRBD2 (5 bases). The CDR3 sequence is 12 residues long. V was trimmed by 8 bases and J by 2 bases, leaving 13 bases between them. Germline assignment: CDR1 GTSNPN and CDR2 SVGIG (reference sequence). The CDR3 DNA follows: TGTGCCCTAGCAGCCCAGGCCTACGAGCAGTACTTC. Its protein is CALAAQAYEQYF.

The chain has TRBV6-5 and TRBJ1-6; tentatively, D is TRBD1 (6 bases). The CDR3 extends over 13 amino acids. The germline V gene has CDR1 MNHEY and CDR2 SVGAGI. The V gene lost 0 bases and the J gene lost 12 bases, with 9 bases spanning the gap. In nucleotides, the CDR3 is TGTGCCAGCAGTTACTCGACAGGTGGACCCCTCCACTTT. Translated, it gives CASSYSTGGPLHF.

CDR3 in amino acids: CASKSNGQYGGRETQYF. CDR3 nucleotides: TGTGCCAGCAAGAGTAATGGGCAATATGGTGGTCGAGAGACCCAGTACTTC. The chain recombines TRBV28 with TRBJ2-5; D unclear. CDR1 is MDHEN, CDR2 SYDVKM, per germline. Deletions cut 7 bases from V and 4 bases from J, with 25 bases between. The CDR3 extends over 17 amino acids.

This CDR3 reads CASSIAGLNTEAFF. In DNA, the CDR3 is TGTGCCAGTAGTATAGCAGGGCTAAACACTGAAGCTTTCTTT. J is TRBJ1-1 and V is TRBV19; possible D gene TRBD1, 5 bases. Germline V gene data show CDR1 as LNHDA and CDR2 as SQIVND (reference sequence). This CDR3 has 14 amino acids. Between the trimmed V and J ends, which lost 1 base and 2 bases, there was a span of 8 bases.